This T cell receptor beta chain was obtained from a study of blood T cell repertoires in COVID-19. Profiling relied on immunoSEQ multiplex PCR, and the TCRdb table lists in-frame clones only, not all of them. The profile shows roughly 34,000 clones, 80% of them singletons. The CDR3 has 13 amino acids. Germline CDR1 is MNHNY and CDR2 is SVGAGI (reference sequence). Trimming left V 1 base short and J 6 bases short, with 9 bases between. This chain joins TRBV6-6 and TRBJ1-2; possibly TRBD1 for D (5 bases). This receptor was taken from a woman in her seventies with acute or convalescent COVID-19. The sample was peripheral blood. The CDR3, as DNA: TGTGCCAGCAGTTACTTCGGAGGGGATGGCTACACCTTC. The encoded protein is CASSYFGGDGYTF.